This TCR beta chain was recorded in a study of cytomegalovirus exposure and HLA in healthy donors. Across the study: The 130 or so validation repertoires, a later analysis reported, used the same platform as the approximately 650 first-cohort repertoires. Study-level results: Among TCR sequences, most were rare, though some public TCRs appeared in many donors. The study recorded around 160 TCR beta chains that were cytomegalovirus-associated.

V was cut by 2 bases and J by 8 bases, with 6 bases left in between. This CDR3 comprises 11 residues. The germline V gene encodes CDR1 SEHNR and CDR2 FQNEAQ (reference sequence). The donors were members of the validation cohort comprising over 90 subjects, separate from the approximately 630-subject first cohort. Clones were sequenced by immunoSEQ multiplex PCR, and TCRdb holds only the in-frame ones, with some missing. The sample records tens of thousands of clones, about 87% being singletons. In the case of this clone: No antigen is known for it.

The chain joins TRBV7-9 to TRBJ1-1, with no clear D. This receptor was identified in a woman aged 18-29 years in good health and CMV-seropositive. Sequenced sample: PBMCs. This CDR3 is CASSLQREAFF. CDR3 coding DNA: TGTGCCAGCAGCTTACAGCGGGAAGCTTTCTTT.